Here is one T cell receptor beta chain with its context. There is no known antigen for this receptor. Qualities for individual bases were not recorded, and no much larger clone is one base off. The reads were generated on an Illumina HiSeq 2500. Quantitative 5'-RACE with molecular barcodes was used to prepare TCR beta libraries. The original methods were these. A new computational method based on a probabilistic model of VDJ rearrangement was used to identify disease-linked TCR variants. TCRdb reworked the public reads: Q25 trimming with fastp, MiXCR clone assembly, productive beta chains retained. Rows with one shared CDR3 protein collapse into an entry with the most common genes and DNA. TCRdb, not the original authors, processed these V and J calls. Recorded for this sample are approximately 400,000 distinct CDR3 sequences; 15% to 20% of them occurred a single time. 1% of the sample goes to the ten largest clones.

These data originate in a study of CD8 T cells in ankylosing spondylitis (dated by TCRdb to about 2017). Regarding the research as a whole: The study set out to find disease-linked TCR variants by profiling T cell receptor beta repertoires in ankylosing spondylitis patients and healthy donors. In total, the full study cohort was made up of roughly 110 healthy donors and about two dozen ankylosing spondylitis patients. Peripheral blood samples were taken, and synovial fluid was additionally collected from ankylosing spondylitis patients. Paper-wide results and their limitations: Significant enrichment of the disease-linked clones was reported in matched synovial fluid samples from ankylosing spondylitis patients. A TCR beta motif made up of several highly homologous amino acid variants appeared to be characteristic of blood from ankylosing spondylitis patients. The disease-linked clones showed a CD8+ phenotype and occurred at relatively low frequencies in peripheral blood. Some motif variants were previously reported in synovial fluid and blood of reactive arthritis patients, suggesting common disease-initiation mechanisms.

V is cut by 6 bases and J by 0 bases, and the space between the germline ends is 19 bases. Taken from the germline V gene (reference sequence), the CDR1 and CDR2 loops are DFQATT and SNEGSKA. From the cysteine through the phenylalanine, the CDR3 covers 16 amino acids. Left in the record is the CDR3 DNA by itself, 48 bases read in frame from the first base. Sequenced material: blood, either unsorted or a sorted T cell fraction (not recorded which). The clonotype was recovered from a male donor with ankylosing spondylitis. The V and J segments used are TRBV20-1 and TRBJ2-3; a weak D assignment points to TRBD1 (6 bases agree). The DNA reads TGCAGTGCAACAAATCGGGGCAGGGGTAGCACAGATACGCAGTATTTT. This sequence encodes CSATNRGRGSTDTQYF.